This T cell receptor (beta chain) was retrieved from a study of T cells after yellow fever vaccination. Study-level points and caveats: Post-booster reappearance was seen for most primary-vaccination clones (just over 95% CD4, around 91% CD8).

As TCR cDNA was made by 5'RACE template switching, a universal primer site and UMIs were added. MiXCR was run by TCRdb on the 5' RACE reads, yielding one entry per CDR3 protein. The sample includes roughly 340,000 distinct CDR3 sequences, 7.5% to 9% of them seen just once. Concerning this clonotype: Its antigen remains unknown.

The sequence came from a man between 18 and 35 years old who received the YFV17D yellow fever vaccine. The sample here was PBMCs, taken on the day of the first yellow fever vaccination.

DNA of the CDR3: TGTGCCAGCAGTTTATATACGGGGGAGCAGTACTTC. It translates to CASSLYTGEQYF. V and J are TRBV27 and TRBJ2-7, with D possibly TRBD2 on 5 matching bases. V lost 1 base and J lost 7, with 8 bases in between. The germline CDR1 and CDR2 sequences are MNHEY and SMNVEV (reference sequence). The CDR3 length is 12 residues.